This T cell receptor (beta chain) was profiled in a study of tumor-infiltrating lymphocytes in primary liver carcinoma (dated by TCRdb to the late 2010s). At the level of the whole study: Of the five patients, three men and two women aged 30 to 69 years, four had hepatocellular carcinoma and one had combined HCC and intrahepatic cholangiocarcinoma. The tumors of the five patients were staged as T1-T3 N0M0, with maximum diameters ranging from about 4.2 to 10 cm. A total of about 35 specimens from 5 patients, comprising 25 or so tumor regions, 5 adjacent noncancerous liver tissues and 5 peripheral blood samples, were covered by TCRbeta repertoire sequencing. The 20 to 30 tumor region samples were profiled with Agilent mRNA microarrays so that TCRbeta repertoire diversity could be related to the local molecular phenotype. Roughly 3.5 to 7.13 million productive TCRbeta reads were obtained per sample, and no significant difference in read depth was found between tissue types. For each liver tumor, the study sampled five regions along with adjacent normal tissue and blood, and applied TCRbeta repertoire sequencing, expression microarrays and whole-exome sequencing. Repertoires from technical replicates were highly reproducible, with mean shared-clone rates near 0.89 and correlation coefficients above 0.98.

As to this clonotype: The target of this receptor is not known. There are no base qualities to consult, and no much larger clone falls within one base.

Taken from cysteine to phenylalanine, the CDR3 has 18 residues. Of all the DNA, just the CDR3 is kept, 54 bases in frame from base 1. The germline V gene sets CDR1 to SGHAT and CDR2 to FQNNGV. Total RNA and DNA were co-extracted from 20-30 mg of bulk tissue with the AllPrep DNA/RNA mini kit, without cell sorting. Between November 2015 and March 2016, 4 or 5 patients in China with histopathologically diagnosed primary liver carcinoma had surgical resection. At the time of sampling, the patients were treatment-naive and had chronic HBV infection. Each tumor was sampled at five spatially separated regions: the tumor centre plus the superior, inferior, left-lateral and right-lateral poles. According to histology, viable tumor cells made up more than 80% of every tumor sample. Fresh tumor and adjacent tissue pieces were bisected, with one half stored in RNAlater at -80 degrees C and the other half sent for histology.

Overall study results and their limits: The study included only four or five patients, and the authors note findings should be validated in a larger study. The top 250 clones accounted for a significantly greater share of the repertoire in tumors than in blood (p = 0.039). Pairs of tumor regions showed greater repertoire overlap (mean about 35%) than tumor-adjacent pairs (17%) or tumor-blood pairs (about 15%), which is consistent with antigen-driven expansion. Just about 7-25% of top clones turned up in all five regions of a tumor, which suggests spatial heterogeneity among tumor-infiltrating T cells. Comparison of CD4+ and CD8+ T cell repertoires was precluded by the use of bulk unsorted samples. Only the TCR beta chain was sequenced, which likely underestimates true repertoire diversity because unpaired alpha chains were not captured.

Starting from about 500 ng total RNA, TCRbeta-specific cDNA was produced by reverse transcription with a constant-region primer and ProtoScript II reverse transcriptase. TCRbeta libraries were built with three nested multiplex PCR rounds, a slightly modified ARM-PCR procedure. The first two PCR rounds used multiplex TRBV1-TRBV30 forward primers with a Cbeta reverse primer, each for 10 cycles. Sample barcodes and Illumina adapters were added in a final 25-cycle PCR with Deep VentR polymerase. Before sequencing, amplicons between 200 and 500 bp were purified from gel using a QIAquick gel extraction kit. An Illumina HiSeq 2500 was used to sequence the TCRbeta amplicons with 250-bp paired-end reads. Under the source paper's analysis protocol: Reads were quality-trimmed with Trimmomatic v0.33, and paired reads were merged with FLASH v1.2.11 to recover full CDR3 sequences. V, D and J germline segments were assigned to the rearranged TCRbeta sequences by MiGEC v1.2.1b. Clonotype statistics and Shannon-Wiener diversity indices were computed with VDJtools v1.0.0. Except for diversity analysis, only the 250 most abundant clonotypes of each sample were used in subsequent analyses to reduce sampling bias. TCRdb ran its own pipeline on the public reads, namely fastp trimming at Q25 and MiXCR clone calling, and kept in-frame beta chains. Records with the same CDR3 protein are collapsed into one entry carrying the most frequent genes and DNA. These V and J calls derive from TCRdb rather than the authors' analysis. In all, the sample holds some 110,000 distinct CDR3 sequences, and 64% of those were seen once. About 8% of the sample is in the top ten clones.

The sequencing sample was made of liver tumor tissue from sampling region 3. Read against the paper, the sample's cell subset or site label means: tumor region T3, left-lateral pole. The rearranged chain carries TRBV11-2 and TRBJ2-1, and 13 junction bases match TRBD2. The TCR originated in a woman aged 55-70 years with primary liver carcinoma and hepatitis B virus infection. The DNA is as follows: TGTACAAGCAGCTTATTACTAGCGGGAGGGAGCTCCTACAATGAGCAGTTCTTC. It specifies CTSSLLLAGGSSYNEQFF.